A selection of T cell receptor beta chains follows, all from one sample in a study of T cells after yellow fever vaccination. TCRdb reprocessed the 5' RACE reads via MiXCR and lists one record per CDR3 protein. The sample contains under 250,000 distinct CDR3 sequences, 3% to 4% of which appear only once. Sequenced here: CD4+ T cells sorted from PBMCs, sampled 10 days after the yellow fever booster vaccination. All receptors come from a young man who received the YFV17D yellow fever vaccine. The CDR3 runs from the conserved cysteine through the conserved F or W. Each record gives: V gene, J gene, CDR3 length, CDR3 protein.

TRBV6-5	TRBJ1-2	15	CASSYSHSGAYGYTF
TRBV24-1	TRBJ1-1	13	CATSDPSTSEAFF
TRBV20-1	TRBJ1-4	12	CSARDSNEKLFF
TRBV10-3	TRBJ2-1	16	CAISESTASSYNEQFF
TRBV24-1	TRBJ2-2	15	CATHAGTGVTGELFF
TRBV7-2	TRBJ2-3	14	CASSSERGVRTQYF
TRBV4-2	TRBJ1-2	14	CASSRGQGGLGYTF
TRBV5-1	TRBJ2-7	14	CASSRQEDSYEQYF
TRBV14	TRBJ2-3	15	CASSQVGHFTDTQYF
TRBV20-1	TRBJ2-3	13	CSVPRTGTDTQYF
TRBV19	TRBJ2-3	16	CASSIATVGSTDTQYF
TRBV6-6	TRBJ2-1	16	CASSYLAGGPYNEQFF
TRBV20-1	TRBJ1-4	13	CSARPAAGEKLFF
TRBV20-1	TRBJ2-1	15	CSARDGVRGGHEQFF
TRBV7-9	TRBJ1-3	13	CASSHRTGNTIYF
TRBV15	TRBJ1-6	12	CATSRGNSPLHF
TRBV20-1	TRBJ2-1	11	CSARWDNEQFF
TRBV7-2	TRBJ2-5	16	CASSYLGVSRQETQYF
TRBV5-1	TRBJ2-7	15	CASSSGAGDAGEQYF
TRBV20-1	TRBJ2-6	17	CSAWGVQFRSGANVLTF
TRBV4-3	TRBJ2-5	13	CASSSKRSGAQYF
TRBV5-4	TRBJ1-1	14	CASSLDTSNTEAFF
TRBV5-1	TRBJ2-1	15	CASSGLPSSYNEQFF
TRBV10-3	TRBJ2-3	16	CAISERSGESTDTQYF
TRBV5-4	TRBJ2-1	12	CASSLLGQVGFF
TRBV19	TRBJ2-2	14	CASRFQVNTGELFF
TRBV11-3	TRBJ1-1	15	CASSLSRGRNTEAFF
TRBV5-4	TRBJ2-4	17	CASSLSSGGRIGSIQYF
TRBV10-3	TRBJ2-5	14	CAIRSGAPQETQYF
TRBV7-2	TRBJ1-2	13	CASSLGLADGYTF
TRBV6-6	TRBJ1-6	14	CASSYGGTGSPLHF
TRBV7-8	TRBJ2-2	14	CASSLGGGPGELFF
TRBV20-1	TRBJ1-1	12	CSAYGPNTEAFF
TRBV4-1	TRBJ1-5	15	CASSQDVQLNQPQHF
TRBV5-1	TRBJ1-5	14	CASSRDGSNQPQHF
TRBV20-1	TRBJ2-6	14	CSVAKGTGANVLTF
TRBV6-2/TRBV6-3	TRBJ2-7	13	CASSPLNYYEQYF
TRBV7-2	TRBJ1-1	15	CASSLALPGNTEAFF
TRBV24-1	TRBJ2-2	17	CATSDLQGRPEAGELFF
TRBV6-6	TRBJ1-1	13	CASSPWENTEAFF
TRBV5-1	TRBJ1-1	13	CASSLGPAAEAFF
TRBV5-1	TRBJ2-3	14	CASSLEGGSDTQYF
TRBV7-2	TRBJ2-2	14	CASSSQRLNGELFF
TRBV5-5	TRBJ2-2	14	CASSPTGTTGELFF
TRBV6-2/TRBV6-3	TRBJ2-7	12	CASSYTSYEQYF
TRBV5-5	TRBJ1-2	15	CASSPRGALDYGYTF
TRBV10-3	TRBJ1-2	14	CASGRPGSNYGYTF